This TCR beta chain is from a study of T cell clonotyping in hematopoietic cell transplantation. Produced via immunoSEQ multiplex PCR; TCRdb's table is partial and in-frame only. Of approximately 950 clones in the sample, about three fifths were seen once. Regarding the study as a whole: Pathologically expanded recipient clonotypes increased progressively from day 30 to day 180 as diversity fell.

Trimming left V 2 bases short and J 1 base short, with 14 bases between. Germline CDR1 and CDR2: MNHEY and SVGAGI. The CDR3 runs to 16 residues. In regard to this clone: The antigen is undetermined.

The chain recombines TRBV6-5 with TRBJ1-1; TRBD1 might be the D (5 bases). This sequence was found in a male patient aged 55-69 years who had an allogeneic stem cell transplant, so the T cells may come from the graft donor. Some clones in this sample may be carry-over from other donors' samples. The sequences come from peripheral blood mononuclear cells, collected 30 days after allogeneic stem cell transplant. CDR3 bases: TGTGCCAGCAGTTACCGGGGGGGAGTATCGAACACTGAAGCTTTCTTT. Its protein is CASSYRGGVSNTEAFF.